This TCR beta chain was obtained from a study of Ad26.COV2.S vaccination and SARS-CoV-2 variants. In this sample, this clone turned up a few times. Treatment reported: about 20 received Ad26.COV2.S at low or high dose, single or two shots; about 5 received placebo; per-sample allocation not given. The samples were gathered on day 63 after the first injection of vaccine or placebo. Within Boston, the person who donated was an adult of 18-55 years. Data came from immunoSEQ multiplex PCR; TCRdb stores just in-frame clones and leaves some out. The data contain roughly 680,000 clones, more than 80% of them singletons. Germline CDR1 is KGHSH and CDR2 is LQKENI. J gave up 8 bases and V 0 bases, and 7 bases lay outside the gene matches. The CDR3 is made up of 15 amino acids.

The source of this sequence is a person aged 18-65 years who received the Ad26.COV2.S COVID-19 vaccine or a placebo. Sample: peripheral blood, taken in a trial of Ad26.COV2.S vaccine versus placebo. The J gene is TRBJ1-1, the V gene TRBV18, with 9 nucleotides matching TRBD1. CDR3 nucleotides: TGTGCCAGCTCACCACCCAAGACAGGGGGTGAGGAAGCTTTCTTT. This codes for CASSPPKTGGEEAFF.